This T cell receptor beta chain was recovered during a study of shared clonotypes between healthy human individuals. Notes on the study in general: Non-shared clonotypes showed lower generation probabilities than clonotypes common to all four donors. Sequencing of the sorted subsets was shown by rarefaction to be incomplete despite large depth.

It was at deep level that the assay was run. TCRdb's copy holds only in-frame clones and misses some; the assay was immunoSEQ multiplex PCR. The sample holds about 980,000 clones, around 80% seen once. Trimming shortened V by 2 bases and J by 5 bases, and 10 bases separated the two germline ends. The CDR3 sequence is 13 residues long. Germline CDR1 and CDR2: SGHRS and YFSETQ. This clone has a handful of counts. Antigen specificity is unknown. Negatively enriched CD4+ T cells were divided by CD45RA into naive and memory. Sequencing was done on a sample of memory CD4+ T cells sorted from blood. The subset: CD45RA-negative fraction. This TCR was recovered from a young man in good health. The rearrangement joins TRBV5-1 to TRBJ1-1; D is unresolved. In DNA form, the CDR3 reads TGCGCCAGCAGCTTCACTACAGCGACTGAAGCTTTCTTT. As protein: CASSFTTATEAFF.